Reported below is one T cell receptor beta chain. Assay used: immunoSEQ multiplex PCR; TCRdb lists only in-frame clones, some missing. The data contain 350,000 to 400,000 clones, approximately 89% of them seen just once; the ten biggest clones take up roughly 0.9%. This sample was included in a study of blood T cell repertoires in COVID-19. Overall study context: Spain, Italy and the United States supplied samples that represented acute and convalescent COVID-19. Sample material is recorded as cDNA or gDNA derived from T cells, B-cell-depleted T cells, or PBMCs.

This CDR3 is 14 amino acids long. CDR1 is PRHDT and CDR2 is FYEKMQ in the germline V gene (reference sequence). The V gene lost 4 bases and the J gene lost 0 bases, with 10 bases spanning the gap. Participants came from under 30 US areas, aged roughly 18 to 100 years. Researchers sorted participants into cohorts using their self-reported clinical history. Sequencing was done on a sample of PBMCs or T cells enriched from blood (not recorded which). The rearrangement joins TRBV13 to TRBJ2-7; D may be TRBD2 (5 bases). The receptor comes from a woman between 40 and 55 years old who had been exposed to COVID-19. The DNA of the CDR3 is TGTGCCAGCAGCTGGGGTGGGAGCTCCTACGAGCAGTACTTC. It codes for CASSWGGSSYEQYF.